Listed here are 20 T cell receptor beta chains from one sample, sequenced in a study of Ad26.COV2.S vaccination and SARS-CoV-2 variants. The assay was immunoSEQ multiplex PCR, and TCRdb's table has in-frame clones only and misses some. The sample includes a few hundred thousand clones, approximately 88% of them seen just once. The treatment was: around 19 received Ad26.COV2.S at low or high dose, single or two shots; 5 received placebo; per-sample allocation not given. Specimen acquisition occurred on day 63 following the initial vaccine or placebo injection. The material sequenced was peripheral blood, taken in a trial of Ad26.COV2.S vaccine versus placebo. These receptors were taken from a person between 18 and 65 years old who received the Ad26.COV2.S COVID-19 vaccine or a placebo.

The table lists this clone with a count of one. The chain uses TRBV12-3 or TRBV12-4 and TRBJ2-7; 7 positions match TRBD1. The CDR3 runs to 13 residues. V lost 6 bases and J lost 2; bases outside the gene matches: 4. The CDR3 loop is CASREGQTYEQYF. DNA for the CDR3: TGTGCCAGCAGAGAGGGACAGACCTACGAGCAGTACTTC.

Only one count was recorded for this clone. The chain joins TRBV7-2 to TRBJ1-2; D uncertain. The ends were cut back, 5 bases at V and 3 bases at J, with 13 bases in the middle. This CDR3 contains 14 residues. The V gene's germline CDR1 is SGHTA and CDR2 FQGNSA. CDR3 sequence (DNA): TGTGCCAGCAGCCTCGAGGCTAGATACTATGGCTACACCTTC. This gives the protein CASSLEARYYGYTF.

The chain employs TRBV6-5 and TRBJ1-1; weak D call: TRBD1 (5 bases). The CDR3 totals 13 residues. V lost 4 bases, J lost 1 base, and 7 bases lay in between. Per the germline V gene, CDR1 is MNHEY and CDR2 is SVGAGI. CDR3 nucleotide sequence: TGTGCCAGCAGTTTCACAGGGAACACTGAAGCTTTCTTT. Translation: CASSFTGNTEAFF.

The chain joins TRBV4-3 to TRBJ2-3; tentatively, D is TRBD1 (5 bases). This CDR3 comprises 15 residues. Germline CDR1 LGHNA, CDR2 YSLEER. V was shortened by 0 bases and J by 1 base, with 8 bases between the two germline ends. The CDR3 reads CASSQETQGTDTQYF. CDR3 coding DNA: TGCGCCAGCAGCCAAGAGACACAGGGCACAGATACGCAGTATTTT.

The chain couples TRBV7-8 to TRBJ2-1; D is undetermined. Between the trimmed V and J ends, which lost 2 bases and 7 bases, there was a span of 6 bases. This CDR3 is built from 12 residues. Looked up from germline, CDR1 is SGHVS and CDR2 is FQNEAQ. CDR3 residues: CASSLRVNEQFF. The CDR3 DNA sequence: TGTGCCAGCAGCTTAAGGGTTAATGAGCAGTTCTTC.

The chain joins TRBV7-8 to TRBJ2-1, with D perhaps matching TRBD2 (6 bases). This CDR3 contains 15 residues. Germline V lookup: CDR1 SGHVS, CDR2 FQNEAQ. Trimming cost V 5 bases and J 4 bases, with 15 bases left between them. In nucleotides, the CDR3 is TGTGCCAGCAGCCCCCCTGGGACTCCTTACAATGAGCAGTTCTTC. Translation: CASSPPGTPYNEQFF. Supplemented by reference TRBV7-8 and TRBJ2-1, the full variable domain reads GAGVSQSPRYKVAKRGQDVALRCDPISGHVSLFWYQQALGQGPEFLTYFQNEAQLDKSGLPSDRFFAERPEGSVSTLKIQRTQQEDSAVYLCASSPPGTPYNEQFFGPGTRLTVL.

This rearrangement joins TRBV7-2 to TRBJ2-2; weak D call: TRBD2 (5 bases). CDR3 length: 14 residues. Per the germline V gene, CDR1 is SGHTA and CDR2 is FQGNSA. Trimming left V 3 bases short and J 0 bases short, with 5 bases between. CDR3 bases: TGTGCCAGCAGCTTCGGGGCGAACACCGGGGAGCTGTTTTTT. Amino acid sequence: CASSFGANTGELFF. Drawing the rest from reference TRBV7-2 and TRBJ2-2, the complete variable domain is GAGVSQSPSNKVTEKGKDVELRCDPISGHTALYWYRQSLGQGLEFLIYFQGNSAPDKSGLPSDRFSAERTGGSVSTLTIQRTQQEDSAVYLCASSFGANTGELFFGEGSRLTVL.

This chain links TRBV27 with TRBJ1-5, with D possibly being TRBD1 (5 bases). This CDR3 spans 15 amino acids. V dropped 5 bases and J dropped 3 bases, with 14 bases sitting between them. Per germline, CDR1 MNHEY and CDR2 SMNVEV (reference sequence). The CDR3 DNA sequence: TGTGCCAGCAGTCTCTTGGGGGGTTACAATCAGCCCCAGCATTTT. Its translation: CASSLLGGYNQPQHF.

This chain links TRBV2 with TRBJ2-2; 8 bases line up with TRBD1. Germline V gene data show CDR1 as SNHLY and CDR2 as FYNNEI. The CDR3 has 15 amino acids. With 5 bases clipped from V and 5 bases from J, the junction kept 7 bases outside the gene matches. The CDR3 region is CASSTGTGETGELFF. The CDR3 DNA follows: TGTGCCAGCAGTACCGGGACAGGAGAAACCGGGGAGCTGTTTTTT. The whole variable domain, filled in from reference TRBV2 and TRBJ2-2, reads EPEVTQTPSHQVTQMGQEVILRCVPISNHLYFYWYRQILGQKVEFLVSFYNNEISEKSEIFDDQFSVERPDGSNFTLKIRSTKLEDSAMYFCASSTGTGETGELFFGEGSRLTVL.

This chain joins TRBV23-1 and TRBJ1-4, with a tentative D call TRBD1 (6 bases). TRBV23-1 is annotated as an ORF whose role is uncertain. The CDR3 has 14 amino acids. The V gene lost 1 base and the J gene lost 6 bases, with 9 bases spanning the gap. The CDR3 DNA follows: TGCGCCAGCAGTCAATGCAGGGGCTATGAAAAACTGTTTTTT. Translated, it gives CASSQCRGYEKLFF.

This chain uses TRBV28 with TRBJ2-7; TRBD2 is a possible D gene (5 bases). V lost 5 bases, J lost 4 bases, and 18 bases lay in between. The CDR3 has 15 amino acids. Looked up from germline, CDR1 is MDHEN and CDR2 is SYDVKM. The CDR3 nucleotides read TGTGCCAGCAGTCCCGGACTGAGCGCATCATACGAGCAGTACTTC. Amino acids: CASSPGLSASYEQYF.

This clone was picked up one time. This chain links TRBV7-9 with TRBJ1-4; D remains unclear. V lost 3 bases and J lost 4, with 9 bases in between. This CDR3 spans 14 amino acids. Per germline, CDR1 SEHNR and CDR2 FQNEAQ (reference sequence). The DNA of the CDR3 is TGTGCCAGCAGCTTTGGGGTTAATAATGAAAAACTGTTTTTT. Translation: CASSFGVNNEKLFF.

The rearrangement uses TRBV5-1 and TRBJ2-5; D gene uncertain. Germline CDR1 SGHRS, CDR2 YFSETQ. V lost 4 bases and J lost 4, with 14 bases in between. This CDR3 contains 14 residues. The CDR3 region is CASSPSTQGETQYF. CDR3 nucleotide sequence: TGCGCCAGCAGCCCGTCGACCCAAGGAGAGACCCAGTACTTC.

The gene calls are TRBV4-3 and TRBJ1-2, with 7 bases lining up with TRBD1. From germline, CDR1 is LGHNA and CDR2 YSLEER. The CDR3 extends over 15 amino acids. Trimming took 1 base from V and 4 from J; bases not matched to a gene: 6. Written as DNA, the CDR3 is TGCGCCAGCAGCCAAGTGAGGGGGCGCGGCTATGGCTACACCTTC. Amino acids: CASSQVRGRGYGYTF.

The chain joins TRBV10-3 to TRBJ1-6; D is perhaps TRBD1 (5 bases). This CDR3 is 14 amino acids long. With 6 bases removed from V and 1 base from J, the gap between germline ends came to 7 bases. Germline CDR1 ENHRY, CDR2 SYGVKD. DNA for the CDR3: TGTGCCATCAGGGGGGGGTCCTATAATTCACCCCTCCACTTT. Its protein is CAIRGGSYNSPLHF.

This CDR3 reads CAWSRRATNEKLFF. Written as DNA, the CDR3 is TGTGCCTGGAGTAGAAGGGCAACTAATGAAAAACTGTTTTTT. The chain joins TRBV30 to TRBJ1-4; D gene uncertain. The length of the CDR3 is 14 residues. Germline values: CDR1 GTSNPN, CDR2 SVGIG (reference sequence). V lost 2 bases and J 0 bases, leaving 7 bases between the germline ends.

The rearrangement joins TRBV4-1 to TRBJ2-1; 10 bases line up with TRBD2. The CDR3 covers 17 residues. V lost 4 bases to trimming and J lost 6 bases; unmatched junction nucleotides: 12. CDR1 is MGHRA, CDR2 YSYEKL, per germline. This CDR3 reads CASSLRASGGWVNEQFF. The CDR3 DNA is TGCGCCAGCAGCCTCCGAGCTAGCGGGGGCTGGGTCAATGAGCAGTTCTTC.

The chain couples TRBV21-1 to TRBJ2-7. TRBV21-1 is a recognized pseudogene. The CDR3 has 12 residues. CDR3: CASSRIVYEQYF. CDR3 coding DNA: TGTGCCAGCAGCAGAATCGTCTACGAGCAGTACTTC.

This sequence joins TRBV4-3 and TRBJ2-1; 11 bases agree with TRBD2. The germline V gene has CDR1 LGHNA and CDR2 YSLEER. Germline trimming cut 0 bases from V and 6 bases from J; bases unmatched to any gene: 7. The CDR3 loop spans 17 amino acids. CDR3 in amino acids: CASSQDRGLAVPNEQFF. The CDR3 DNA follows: TGCGCCAGCAGCCAAGACCGGGGACTAGCGGTACCCAATGAGCAGTTCTTC.

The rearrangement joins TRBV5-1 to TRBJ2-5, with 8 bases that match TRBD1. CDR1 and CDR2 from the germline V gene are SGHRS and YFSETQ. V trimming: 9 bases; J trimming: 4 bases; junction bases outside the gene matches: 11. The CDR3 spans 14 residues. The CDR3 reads CATTVQGGSETQYF. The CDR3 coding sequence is TGCGCCACGACCGTACAGGGGGGATCAGAGACCCAGTACTTC.